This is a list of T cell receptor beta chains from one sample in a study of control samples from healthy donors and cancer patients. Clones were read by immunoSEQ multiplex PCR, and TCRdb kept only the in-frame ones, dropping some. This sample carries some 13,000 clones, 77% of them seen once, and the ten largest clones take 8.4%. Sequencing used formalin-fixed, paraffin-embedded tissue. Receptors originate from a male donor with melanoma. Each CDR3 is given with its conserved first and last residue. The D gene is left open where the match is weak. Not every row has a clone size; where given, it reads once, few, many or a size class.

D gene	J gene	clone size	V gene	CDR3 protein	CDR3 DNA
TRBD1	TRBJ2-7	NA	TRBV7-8	CASSTPPGTGYEQYF	TGTGCCAGCAGCACGCCCCCCGGGACAGGCTACGAGCAGTACTTC
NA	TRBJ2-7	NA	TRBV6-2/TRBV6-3	CASSQVSGGGYEQYF	TGTGCCAGCAGCCAAGTTAGCGGCGGTGGGTACGAGCAGTACTTC
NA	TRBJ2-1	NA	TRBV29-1	CSVEVWDSSYNEQFF	TGCAGCGTTGAAGTCTGGGATAGCTCCTACAATGAGCAGTTCTTC
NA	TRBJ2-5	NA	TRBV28	CASSPLRGGEETQYF	TGTGCCAGCAGCCCCCTCAGAGGGGGAGAAGAGACCCAGTACTTC
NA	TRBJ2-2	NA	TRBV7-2	CASSSPTGELFF	TGTGCCAGCAGCTCCCCCACCGGGGAGCTGTTTTTT
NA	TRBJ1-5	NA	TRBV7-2	CASSSPAGNQPQHF	TGTGCCAGCAGCTCCCCGGCGGGCAATCAGCCCCAGCATTTT
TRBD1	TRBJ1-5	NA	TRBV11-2	CASSLGTVSNQPQHF	TGTGCCAGCAGCTTGGGGACAGTTAGCAATCAGCCCCAGCATTTT
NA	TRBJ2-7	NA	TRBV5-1	CASSLEQSSYEQYF	TGCGCCAGCAGCTTGGAGCAAAGCTCCTACGAGCAGTACTTC
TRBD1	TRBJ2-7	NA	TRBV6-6	CASRDRTGGSYEQYF	TGTGCCAGCAGAGACCGGACAGGGGGGTCCTACGAGCAGTACTTC
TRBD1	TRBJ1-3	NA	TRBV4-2	CASSQDYPDRGSGNTIYF	TGTGCCAGCAGCCAAGATTATCCCGACAGGGGATCTGGAAACACCATATATTTT
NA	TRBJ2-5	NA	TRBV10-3	CAISIPGDQETQYF	TGTGCCATCAGTATACCAGGGGATCAAGAGACCCAGTACTTC
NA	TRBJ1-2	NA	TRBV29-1	CSVGSSGAYGYTF	TGCAGCGTTGGTTCTTCAGGGGCCTATGGCTACACCTTC
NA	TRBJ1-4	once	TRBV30	CAGGWEKLFF	TGTGCCGGAGGTTGGGAAAAACTGTTTTTT
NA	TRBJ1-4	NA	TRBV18	CASSPRTATNEKLFF	TGTGCCAGCTCACCACGGACAGCAACTAATGAAAAACTGTTTTTT
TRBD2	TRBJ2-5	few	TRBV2	CASRRLAGAERETQYF	TGTGCCAGCAGAAGGCTAGCGGGGGCCGAGAGAGAGACCCAGTACTTC
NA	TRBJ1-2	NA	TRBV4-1	CASSQVLGTFGYTF	TGCGCCAGCAGCCAGGTACTAGGGACATTTGGCTACACCTTC
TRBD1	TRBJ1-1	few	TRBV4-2	CASSLSGTGGDAFF	TGTGCCAGCAGCCTTTCCGGGACAGGGGGCGACGCTTTCTTT
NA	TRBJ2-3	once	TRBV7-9	CASSPEGGLSVSTQYF	TGTGCCAGCAGCCCCGAAGGGGGACTATCTGTGAGTACGCAGTATTTT
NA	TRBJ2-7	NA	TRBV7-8	CASSLGVYEQYF	TGTGCCAGCAGCTTAGGGGTCTACGAGCAGTACTTC
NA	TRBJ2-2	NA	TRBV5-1	CASSLAGPTGELFF	TGCGCCAGCAGCTTGGCGGGGCCCACCGGGGAGCTGTTTTTT
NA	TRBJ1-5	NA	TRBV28	CASSLSAQPQHF	TGTGCCAGCAGTTTAAGTGCGCAGCCCCAGCATTTT
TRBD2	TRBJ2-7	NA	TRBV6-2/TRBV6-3	CASSSDGLAGAYEQYF	TGTGCCAGCAGCTCAGACGGACTAGCGGGGGCCTACGAGCAGTACTTC
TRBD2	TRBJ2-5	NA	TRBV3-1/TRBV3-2	CASSQEGSGGAQETQYF	TGTGCCAGCAGCCAAGAAGGGAGCGGGGGGGCACAAGAGACCCAGTACTTC
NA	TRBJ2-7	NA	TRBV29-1	CTPAQPTGYEQYF	TGCACCCCCGCCCAGCCTACTGGGTACGAGCAGTACTTC
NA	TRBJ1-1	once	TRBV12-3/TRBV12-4	CASSFSNTEAFF	TGTGCCAGCAGTTTCTCGAACACTGAAGCTTTCTTT
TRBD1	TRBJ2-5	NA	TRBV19	CASKEDRGDETQYF	TGTGCCAGTAAGGAGGACAGGGGGGATGAGACCCAGTACTTC
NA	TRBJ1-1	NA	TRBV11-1	CASSLGERWNEAFF	TGTGCCAGCAGCTTAGGAGAAAGGTGGAATGAAGCTTTCTTT
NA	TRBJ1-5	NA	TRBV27	CASSLIGKPQHF	TGTGCCAGCAGTTTGATAGGGAAGCCCCAGCATTTT
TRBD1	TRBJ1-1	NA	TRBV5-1	CASSLRQGITEAFF	TGCGCCAGCAGCCTCAGACAGGGGATAACTGAAGCTTTCTTT
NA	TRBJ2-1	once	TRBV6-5	CASSFTGILYNEQFF	TGTGCCAGCAGCTTTACAGGGATCTTATACAATGAGCAGTTCTTC
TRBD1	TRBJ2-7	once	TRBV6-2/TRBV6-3	CASSQVDRVGDEQYF	TGTGCCAGCAGTCAAGTAGACAGGGTTGGTGACGAGCAGTACTTC
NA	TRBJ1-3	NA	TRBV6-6	CASSYSQGPGNTIYF	TGTGCCAGCAGTTACTCGCAGGGGCCAGGAAACACCATATATTTT
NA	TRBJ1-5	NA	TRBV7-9	CASSPEAEGNQPQHF	TGTGCCAGCAGCCCAGAGGCGGAGGGGAATCAGCCCCAGCATTTT
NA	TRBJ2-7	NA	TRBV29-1	CSVSHSGEQYF	TGCAGCGTAAGCCACAGCGGGGAGCAGTACTTC
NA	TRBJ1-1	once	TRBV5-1	CASSGELRGPDTEAFF	TGCGCCAGCAGCGGTGAACTTCGGGGCCCGGACACTGAAGCTTTCTTT
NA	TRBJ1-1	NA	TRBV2	CASSTLGGELGTEAFF	TGTGCCAGCAGTACCCTGGGGGGGGAGTTGGGGACTGAAGCTTTCTTT
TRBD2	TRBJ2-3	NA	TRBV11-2	CASSLGLAGGDTQYF	TGTGCCAGCAGCTTGGGACTAGCGGGGGGAGATACGCAGTATTTT
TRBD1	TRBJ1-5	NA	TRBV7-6	CASSLRQGPNQPQHF	TGTGCCAGCAGCCTAAGACAGGGGCCGAATCAGCCCCAGCATTTT
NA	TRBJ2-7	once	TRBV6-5	CASSHNYEQYF	TGTGCCAGCAGTCACAACTACGAGCAGTACTTC
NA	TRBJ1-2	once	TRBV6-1	CASSEASNYGYTF	TGTGCCAGCAGTGAAGCAAGTAACTATGGCTACACCTTC
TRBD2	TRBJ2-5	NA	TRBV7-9	CASSLGLAGDEETQYF	TGTGCCAGCAGCTTAGGGCTAGCGGGGGATGAAGAGACCCAGTACTTC
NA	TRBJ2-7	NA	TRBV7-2	CASSLDSSYEQYF	TGTGCCAGCAGCTTGGATAGCTCCTACGAGCAGTACTTC
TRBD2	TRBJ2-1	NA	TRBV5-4	CASLPGGSRNEQFF	TGTGCCAGCCTCCCCGGGGGGTCGAGGAATGAGCAGTTCTTC
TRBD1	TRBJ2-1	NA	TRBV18	CASTGQANTNNEQFF	TGTGCCAGCACGGGACAGGCCAATACAAACAATGAGCAGTTCTTC
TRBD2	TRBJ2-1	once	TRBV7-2	CASSLALAGGRNEQFF	TGTGCCAGCAGCTTAGCGCTAGCGGGGGGGCGAAATGAGCAGTTCTTC
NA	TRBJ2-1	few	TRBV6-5	CASTGGRSYNEQFF	TGTGCCAGCACCGGGGGCCGGTCCTACAATGAGCAGTTCTTC
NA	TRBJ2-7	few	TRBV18	CASSPSDYEQYF	TGTGCCAGCTCACCCTCGGATTACGAGCAGTACTTC
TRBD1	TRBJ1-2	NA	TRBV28	CASSLLRGRLYGYTF	TGTGCCAGCAGTTTATTGAGGGGGCGGCTCTATGGCTACACCTTC
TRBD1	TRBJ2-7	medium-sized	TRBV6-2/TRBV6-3	CASSYGFGQGAFGEQYF	TGTGCCAGCAGTTACGGATTCGGACAGGGGGCATTCGGGGAGCAGTACTTC
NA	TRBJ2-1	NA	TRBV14	CASSGGTAYNEQFF	TGTGCCAGCAGCGGCGGGACAGCCTACAATGAGCAGTTCTTC
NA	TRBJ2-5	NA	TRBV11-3	CASSPSSGTQYF	TGTGCCAGCAGCCCGTCTTCAGGGACCCAGTACTTC
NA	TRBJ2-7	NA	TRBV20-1	CSARDRNEQYF	TGCAGTGCTAGAGACCGGAACGAGCAGTACTTC
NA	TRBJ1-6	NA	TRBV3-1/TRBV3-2	CASSQDRGGGVHF	TGTGCCAGCAGCCAAGATCGCGGGGGCGGGGTCCACTTT
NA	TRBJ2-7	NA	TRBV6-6	CASSLAGTYEQYF	TGTGCCAGCAGTTTGGCTGGGACCTACGAGCAGTACTTC
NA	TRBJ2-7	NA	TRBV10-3	CAISELSVYEQYF	TGTGCCATCAGTGAGTTGTCAGTCTACGAGCAGTACTTC
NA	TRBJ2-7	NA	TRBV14	CASSQVMTGPYEQYF	TGTGCCAGCAGCCAAGTGATGACAGGACCCTACGAGCAGTACTTC
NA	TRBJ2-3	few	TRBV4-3	CASSQAWEDTQYF	TGCGCCAGCAGCCAGGCCTGGGAAGATACGCAGTATTTT
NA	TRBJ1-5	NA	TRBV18	CASSLAGAEEQPQHF	TGTGCCAGCTCCCTAGCGGGGGCGGAGGAGCAGCCCCAGCATTTT
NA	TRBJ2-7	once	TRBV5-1	CASSPLWEQYF	TGCGCCAGCAGCCCATTGTGGGAGCAGTACTTC
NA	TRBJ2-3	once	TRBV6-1	CASSYIASDTQYF	TGTGCCAGCAGTTATATTGCTTCAGATACGCAGTATTTT